Listed here are 19 T cell receptor beta chains from one sample, sequenced in a study of blood T cell repertoires in COVID-19 (dated by TCRdb to between 2020 and 2021). Library prep was done by the immunoSEQ multiplex PCR assay. Entries here come from immuneACCESS through TCRdb and include only in-frame sequences with V and J called. Some clones fail to appear in such tables; in the studies checked, an unresolved V gene covers under half of the shortfall, and the cause of the remainder is unknown. In this sample the table shows about 370,000 clones, 80% to 90% of which occur a single time. Of the sample, 0.95% to 1.1% falls within the top ten clones. Sequenced material: PBMCs or T cells enriched from blood (not recorded which). The receptor set was obtained from a man aged 18 to 29 who had recovered from COVID-19.

This chain connects TRBV19 to TRBJ2-7, with 9 nucleotides matching TRBD1. The CDR3 consists of 12 residues. The trim removed 9 bases at V and 4 bases at J, leaving 4 bases unmatched. Germline V lookup: CDR1 LNHDA, CDR2 SQIVND (reference sequence). CDR3 nucleotides: TGTGCCAGCGGGACAGGGAGATACGAGCAGTACTTC. This translates into CASGTGRYEQYF.

V gene TRBV3-1 (or the pseudogene TRBV3-2) combines with J gene TRBJ1-1; D possibly corresponds to TRBD1 (6 bases). Germline V gene lookup returns CDR1 LGHDT and CDR2 YNNKEL (reference sequence). The length of the CDR3 is 14 residues. The ends were cut back, 5 bases at V and 5 bases at J, with 15 bases in the middle. CDR3 DNA: TGTGCCAGCAGCTCTCGAGGGGGTCGTACTGAAGCTTTCTTT. Its protein product is CASSSRGGRTEAFF.

This chain links TRBV4-1 with TRBJ1-6, with 7 positions matching TRBD1. From germline, CDR1 is MGHRA and CDR2 YSYEKL. The trim removed 4 bases at V and 7 bases at J, leaving 16 bases unmatched. This CDR3 region has 18 residues. CDR3 protein: CASSPGAIRGRMNSPLHF. The CDR3 bases are TGCGCCAGCAGCCCTGGGGCGATCAGGGGGAGAATGAATTCACCCCTCCACTTT.

V is TRBV13 and J is TRBJ1-6, with TRBD1 matching over 11 bases. V trimming: 1 base; J trimming: 10 bases; junction bases outside the gene matches: 9. This CDR3 has 17 amino acids. Germline V lookup: CDR1 PRHDT, CDR2 FYEKMQ (reference sequence). This CDR3 is CASSLAARTGGHSPLHF. The DNA of the CDR3 is TGTGCCAGCAGCTTAGCAGCACGGACAGGGGGCCACTCACCCCTCCACTTT.

This clone was picked up a small number of times. The chain combines TRBV19 with TRBJ2-3; 7 bases align to TRBD2. The germline gives CDR1 LNHDA, CDR2 SQIVND (reference sequence). This CDR3 region has 14 residues. Trimming at V came to 3 bases and at J to 0 bases, leaving 0 bases not matched to a gene. CDR3 nucleotides: TGTGCCAGTAGTATTAGCGGGAGCACAGATACGCAGTATTTT. Protein product: CASSISGSTDTQYF.

The chain combines TRBV6-5 with TRBJ2-2; 9 bases fit TRBD1. Germline V gives CDR1 MNHEY, CDR2 SVGAGI. V trimming: 2 bases; J trimming: 6 bases; junction bases outside the gene matches: 4. CDR3 length equals 15 residues. CDR3 nucleotides: TGTGCCAGCAGTTACGAGGGACAGGGAGCCGGGGAGCTGTTTTTT. This codes for CASSYEGQGAGELFF.

This clone was counted a few times. The J gene is TRBJ2-1, the V gene TRBV30; 11 bases agree with TRBD2. With V trimmed by 6 bases and J by 6 bases, 7 bases remained unmatched. The CDR3 covers 14 residues. Germline CDR1 and CDR2: GTSNPN and SVGIG (reference sequence). The CDR3 loop reads CACLAGGLGNEQFF. In nucleotides, the CDR3 is TGTGCCTGTTTAGCGGGAGGGCTGGGCAATGAGCAGTTCTTC.

V and J are TRBV7-9 and TRBJ2-1; the match to TRBD2 covers 11 bases. V shed 4 bases, J shed 7 bases, and the junction held 9 bases outside the gene matches. Germline lookup yields CDR1 SEHNR and CDR2 FQNEAQ (reference sequence). The CDR3 runs 16 residues. The CDR3 loop reads CASSYSGRARQNEQFF. The CDR3 region has the DNA TGTGCCAGCAGCTATAGCGGGAGGGCTCGTCAGAATGAGCAGTTCTTC.

This clone has just one count. The chain employs TRBV2 and TRBJ1-5, with D perhaps matching TRBD1 (6 bases). Germline V CDR1 and CDR2: SNHLY, FYNNEI. CDR3 length: 14 amino acids. The V end lost 6 bases, the J end lost 7 bases, and 16 bases lay between the germline ends. This CDR3 is CASSQQGTDQPQHF. In nucleotides, the CDR3 is TGTGCCAGCAGCCAACAGGGTACGGACCAGCCCCAGCATTTT.

This clone was seen just once. The V call is TRBV6-5, the J call TRBJ2-7, with no clear D. With 2 bases removed from V and 3 bases from J, the gap between germline ends came to 8 bases. CDR3 length: 13 amino acids. From germline, CDR1 is MNHEY and CDR2 SVGAGI. The CDR3 DNA sequence: TGTGCCAGCAGTTACCTCAGAAACTACGAGCAGTACTTC. Its translation: CASSYLRNYEQYF.

The chain uses TRBV13 and TRBJ1-4; 7 positions agree with TRBD1. CDR1 is PRHDT, CDR2 FYEKMQ, per germline (reference sequence). Trimming took 4 bases from V and 8 from J; bases not matched to a gene: 13. There are 16 residues in the CDR3. CDR3 amino acids: CASSSARQGTLEKLFF. CDR3 coding DNA: TGTGCCAGCAGCTCCGCTCGACAGGGCACTTTGGAAAAACTGTTTTTT.

The rearrangement joins TRBV5-1 to TRBJ2-7; D is undetermined. The length of the CDR3 is 16 residues. From germline, CDR1 is SGHRS and CDR2 YFSETQ. Trimming took off 0 bases at V and 1 base at J, with 14 bases between the two ends. The CDR3 DNA is TGCGCCAGCAGCTTGGGCTGGCAGGCTGGGTCCTACGAGCAGTACTTC. It encodes CASSLGWQAGSYEQYF.

This clone was counted a single time. Other DNA sequences in this specimen translate into the identical CDR3. This chain links TRBV19 with TRBJ1-5; D is perhaps TRBD1 (6 bases). The CDR3 sequence is 14 residues long. Trimming removed 3 bases from V and 1 base from J, with 7 bases in between. CDR1 LNHDA and CDR2 SQIVND come from the germline V gene (reference sequence). The DNA of the CDR3 is TGTGCCAGTAGTATTACAGGGAGCAATCAGCCCCAGCATTTT. Translating it yields CASSITGSNQPQHF.

The chain is built from TRBV28 and TRBJ1-4; D may be TRBD1 (5 bases). The germline V gene has CDR1 MDHEN and CDR2 SYDVKM. The CDR3 contains 16 residues. V was pared by 7 bases and J by 5 bases, with 20 bases between. The CDR3 nucleotides are TGTGCCAGCAATCCCGCTACGAGCAGGGCGAATGAAAAACTGTTTTTT. Translating it yields CASNPATSRANEKLFF.

The CDR3 DNA is TGCGCCAGCAGCTGGGAGGGGTACCCCGGGGAGACCCAGTACTTC. It codes for CASSWEGYPGETQYF. This chain uses TRBV5-1 with TRBJ2-5; 7 positions agree with TRBD2. The V gene's germline CDR1 is SGHRS and CDR2 YFSETQ. Unmatched junction bases numbered 10, after V lost 3 bases and J lost 5 bases. This CDR3 region has 15 residues.

This clone was found once. V is TRBV29-1 and J is TRBJ1-2; no reliable D call. The CDR3 runs 10 residues. The germline V and J ends were trimmed by 3 bases and 9 bases, with 8 bases remaining between them. Germline V lookup: CDR1 SQVTM, CDR2 ANQGSEA. The CDR3 DNA is TGCAGCGTTGACGAGGGTAGCTACACCTTC. It encodes CSVDEGSYTF.

The gene calls are TRBV6-5 and TRBJ1-1, with 8 bases identical to TRBD1. After removal of 4 bases from V and 2 bases from J, the junction contained 3 bases not matched to a gene. This CDR3 region has 14 residues. From germline, CDR1 is MNHEY and CDR2 SVGAGI. This chain's CDR3 is CASSSAGGNTEAFF. For the CDR3, the DNA is TGTGCCAGCAGTTCGGCAGGGGGCAACACTGAAGCTTTCTTT.

The chain is built from TRBV3-1 (or the pseudogene TRBV3-2) and TRBJ2-2; D is unclear. In germline, CDR1 is LGHDT, CDR2 YNNKEL (reference sequence). Trimming pared 7 bases from V and 0 bases from J, leaving 6 bases between. The CDR3 loop spans 13 amino acids. CDR3 coding DNA: TGTGCCAGCACCTCGGCGAACACCGGGGAGCTGTTTTTT. Protein: CASTSANTGELFF.

This clone has more than one count but fewer than ten. V and J are TRBV29-1 and TRBJ1-3; TRBD1 matches 8 bases. Trimming cost V 6 bases and J 1 base; bases outside gene matches: 8. There are 15 residues in the CDR3. In germline, CDR1 is SQVTM, CDR2 ANQGSEA. The CDR3 region has the DNA TGCAGCGTCCAGACAGGGGCGAAGTCTGGAAACACCATATATTTT. This codes for CSVQTGAKSGNTIYF.